This TCR beta chain was profiled in a study of CXCR3-negative and CXCR3-positive naive CD8 T cells. Overall study: The study obtained about 135 million TRB reads, about 1.5 +/- 0.3 million per library. Notes on the study in general: Diversity ran similarly high across both naive subsets but far lower in memory CD8+ cells. Comparison of naive CXCR3-negative and CXCR3-positive cells revealed similar TRBV-TRBJ usage, while memory cells differed. Naive cells with CXCR3 showed TRB CDR3s that were more hydrophobic than those in CXCR3-negative naive cells.

As regards this clonotype: Antigen specificity is unknown.

The libraries of TRB cDNA were constructed through 5' RACE using UMI labels. From the 5' RACE reads, TCRdb lists one entry per CDR3 protein and no DNA. The table lists tens of thousands of distinct CDR3 sequences. The CDR3 runs to 16 residues. The germline gives CDR1 LNHNV, CDR2 YYDKDF (reference sequence). The specimen sequenced was naive CXCR3- CD8+ T cells from blood. Subset reported: CD45RO-CCR7+CD27+CD95- naive CD8+ T cells lacking CXCR3 (TNR3-). V usage is TRBV15 and J usage is TRBJ2-6; TCRdb outputs TRBD1, but without DNA this stays unchecked. The sequence derives from a human donor in good health. Some clones in this sample may be carry-over from other donors' samples. The chain's CDR3 is CATRDSPDSGANVLTF.